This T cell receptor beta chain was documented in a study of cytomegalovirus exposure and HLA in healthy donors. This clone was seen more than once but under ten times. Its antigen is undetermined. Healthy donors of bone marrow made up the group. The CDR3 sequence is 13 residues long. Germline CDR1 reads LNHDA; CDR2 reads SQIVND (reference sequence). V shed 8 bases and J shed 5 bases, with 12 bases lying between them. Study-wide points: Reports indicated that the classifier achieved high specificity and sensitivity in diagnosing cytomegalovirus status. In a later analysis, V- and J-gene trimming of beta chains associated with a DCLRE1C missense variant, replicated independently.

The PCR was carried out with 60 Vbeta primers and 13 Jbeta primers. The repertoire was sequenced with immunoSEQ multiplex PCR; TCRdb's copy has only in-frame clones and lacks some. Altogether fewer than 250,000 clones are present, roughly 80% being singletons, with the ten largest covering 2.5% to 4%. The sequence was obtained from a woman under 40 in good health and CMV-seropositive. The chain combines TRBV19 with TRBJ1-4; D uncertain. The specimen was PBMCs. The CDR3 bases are TGTGCCAGTCGGACTGTCCTCAATGAAAAACTGTTTTTT. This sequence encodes CASRTVLNEKLFF. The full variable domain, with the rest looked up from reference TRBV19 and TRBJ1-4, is DGGITQSPKYLFRKEGQNVTLSCEQNLNHDAMYWYRQDPGQGLRLIYYSQIVNDFQKGDIAEGYSVSREKKESFPLTVTSAQKNPTAFYLCASRTVLNEKLFFGSGTQLSVL.